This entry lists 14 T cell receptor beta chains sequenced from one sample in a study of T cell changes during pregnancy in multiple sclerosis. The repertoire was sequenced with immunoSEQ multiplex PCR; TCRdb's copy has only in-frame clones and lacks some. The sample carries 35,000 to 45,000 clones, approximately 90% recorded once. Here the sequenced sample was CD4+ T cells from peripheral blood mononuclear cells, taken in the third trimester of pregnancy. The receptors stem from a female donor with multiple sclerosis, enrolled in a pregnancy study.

The CDR3 protein is CASSLTPGQGSEAFF. CDR3 DNA sequence: TGCGCCAGCAGCTTGACCCCGGGACAGGGCTCTGAAGCTTTCTTT. The chain joins TRBV5-1 to TRBJ1-1; 9 positions match TRBD1. V was clipped by 1 base and J by 6 bases; unmatched bases: 7. The germline gives CDR1 SGHRS, CDR2 YFSETQ. The CDR3 loop spans 15 amino acids.

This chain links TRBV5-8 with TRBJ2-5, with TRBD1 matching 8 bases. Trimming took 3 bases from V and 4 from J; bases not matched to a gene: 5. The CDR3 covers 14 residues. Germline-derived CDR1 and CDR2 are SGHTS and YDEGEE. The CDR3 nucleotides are TGTGCCAGCAGCTGGGACAGGCGGAGAGAGACCCAGTACTTC. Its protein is CASSWDRRRETQYF. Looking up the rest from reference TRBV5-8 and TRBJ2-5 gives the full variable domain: EAGVTQSPTHLIKTRGQQATLRCSPISGHTSVYWYQQALGLGLQFLLWYDEGEERNRGNFPPRFSGRQFPNYSSELNVNALELEDSALYLCASSWDRRRETQYFGPGTRLLVL.

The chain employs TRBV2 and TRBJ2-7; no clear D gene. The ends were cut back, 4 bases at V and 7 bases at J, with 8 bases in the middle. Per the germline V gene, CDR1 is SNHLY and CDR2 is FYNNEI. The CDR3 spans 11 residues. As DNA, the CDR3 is TGTGCCAGCAGTGGTTGGAGAGAGCAGTACTTC. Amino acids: CASSGWREQYF.

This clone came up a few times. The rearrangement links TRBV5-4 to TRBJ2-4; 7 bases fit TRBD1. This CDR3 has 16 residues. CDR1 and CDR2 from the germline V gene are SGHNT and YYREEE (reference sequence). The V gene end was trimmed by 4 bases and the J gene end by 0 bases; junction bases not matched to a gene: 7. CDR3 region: CASSAQGVTAKNIQYF. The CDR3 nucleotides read TGTGCCAGCAGCGCGCAGGGGGTCACAGCCAAAAACATTCAGTACTTC.

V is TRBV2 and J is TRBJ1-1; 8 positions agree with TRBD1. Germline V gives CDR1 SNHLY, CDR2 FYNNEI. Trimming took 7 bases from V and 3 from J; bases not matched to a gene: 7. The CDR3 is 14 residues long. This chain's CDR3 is CASNLQGGHTEAFF. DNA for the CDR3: TGTGCCAGCAACCTACAGGGGGGGCACACTGAAGCTTTCTTT.

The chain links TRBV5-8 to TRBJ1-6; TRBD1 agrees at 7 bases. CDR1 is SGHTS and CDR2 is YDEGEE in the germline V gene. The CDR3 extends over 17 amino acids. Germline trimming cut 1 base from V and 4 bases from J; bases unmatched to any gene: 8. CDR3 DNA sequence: TGTGCCAGCAGCTTGATCGGGACAGACGGATATAATTCACCCCTCCACTTT. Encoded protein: CASSLIGTDGYNSPLHF. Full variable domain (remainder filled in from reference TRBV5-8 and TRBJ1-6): EAGVTQSPTHLIKTRGQQATLRCSPISGHTSVYWYQQALGLGLQFLLWYDEGEERNRGNFPPRFSGRQFPNYSSELNVNALELEDSALYLCASSLIGTDGYNSPLHFGNGTRLTVT.

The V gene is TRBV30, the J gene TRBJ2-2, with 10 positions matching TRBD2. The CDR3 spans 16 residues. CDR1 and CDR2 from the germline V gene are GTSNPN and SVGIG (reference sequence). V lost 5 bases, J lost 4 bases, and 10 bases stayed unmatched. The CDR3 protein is CAWGNLAGEGTGELFF. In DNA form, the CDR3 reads TGTGCCTGGGGGAATCTAGCGGGAGAAGGCACCGGGGAGCTGTTTTTT.

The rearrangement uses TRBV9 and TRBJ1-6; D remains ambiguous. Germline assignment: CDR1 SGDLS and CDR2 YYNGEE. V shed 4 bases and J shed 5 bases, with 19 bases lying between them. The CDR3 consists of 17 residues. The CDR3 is CASSSPIGSRDNSPLHF. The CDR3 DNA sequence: TGTGCCAGCAGCTCCCCCATCGGGTCGCGGGATAATTCACCCCTCCACTTT.

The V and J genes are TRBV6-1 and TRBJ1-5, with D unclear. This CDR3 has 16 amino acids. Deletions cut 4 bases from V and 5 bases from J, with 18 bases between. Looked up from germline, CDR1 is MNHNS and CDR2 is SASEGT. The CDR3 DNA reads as TGTGCCAGCAGTGGACTCGGGTCCGGCGGAGATCAGCCCCAGCATTTT. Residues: CASSGLGSGGDQPQHF.

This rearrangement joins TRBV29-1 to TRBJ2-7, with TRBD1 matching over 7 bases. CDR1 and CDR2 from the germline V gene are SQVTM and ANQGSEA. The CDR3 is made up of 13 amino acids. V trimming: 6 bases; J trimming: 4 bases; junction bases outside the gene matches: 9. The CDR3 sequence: CSVTGVVSYEQYF. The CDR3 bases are TGCAGCGTCACAGGGGTAGTCTCGTACGAGCAGTACTTC.

The CDR3 DNA follows: TGTGCCAGCGAAGCTACCGGGGAGCTGTTTTTT. The encoded protein is CASEATGELFF. The rearrangement links TRBV7-2 to TRBJ2-2, with D unclear. CDR3 size: 11 residues. Germline assignment: CDR1 SGHTA and CDR2 FQGNSA. The V and J ends lost 8 bases and 5 bases respectively, with 6 bases between them. The complete variable domain, with remaining parts taken from reference TRBV7-2 and TRBJ2-2, reads GAGVSQSPSNKVTEKGKDVELRCDPISGHTALYWYRQSLGQGLEFLIYFQGNSAPDKSGLPSDRFSAERTGGSVSTLTIQRTQQEDSAVYLCASEATGELFFGEGSRLTVL.

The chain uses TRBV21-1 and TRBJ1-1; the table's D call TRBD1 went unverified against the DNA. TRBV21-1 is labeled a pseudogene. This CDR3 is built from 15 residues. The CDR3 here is CASSTGVRQATEAFF. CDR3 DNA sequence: TGTGCCAGCAGCACAGGCGTAAGGCAGGCCACTGAAGCTTTCTTT.

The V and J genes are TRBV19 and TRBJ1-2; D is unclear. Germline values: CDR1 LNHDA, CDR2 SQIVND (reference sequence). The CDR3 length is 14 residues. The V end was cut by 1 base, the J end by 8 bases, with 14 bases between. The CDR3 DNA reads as TGTGCCAGTAGTATAGGGAGCGGGAGGAGCGGCTACACCTTC. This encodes CASSIGSGRSGYTF.

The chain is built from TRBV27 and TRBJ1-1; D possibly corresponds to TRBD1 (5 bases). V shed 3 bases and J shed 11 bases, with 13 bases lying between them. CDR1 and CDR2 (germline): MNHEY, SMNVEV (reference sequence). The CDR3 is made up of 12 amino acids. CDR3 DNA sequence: TGTGCCAGCAGTTTCCGCAAGGGGAGGGCTTTCTTT. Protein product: CASSFRKGRAFF.